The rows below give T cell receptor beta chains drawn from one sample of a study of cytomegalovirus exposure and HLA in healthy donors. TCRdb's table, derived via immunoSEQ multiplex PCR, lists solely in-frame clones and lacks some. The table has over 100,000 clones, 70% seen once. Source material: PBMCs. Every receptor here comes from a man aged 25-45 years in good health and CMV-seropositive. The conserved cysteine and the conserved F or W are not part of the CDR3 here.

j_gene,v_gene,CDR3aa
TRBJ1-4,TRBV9,ASSVGPAGGTNEKLF
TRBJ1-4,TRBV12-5,ASGPGQGFEKLF
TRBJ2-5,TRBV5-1,ASSLDHEYQETQY
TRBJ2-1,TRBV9,ASSVAPSRPSGPYNEQF
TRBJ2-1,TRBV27,ASTGGLWVGRGNEQF
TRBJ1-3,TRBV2,ASSPRRGGNTIY
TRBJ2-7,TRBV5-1,ASSGGLAGGSYEQY
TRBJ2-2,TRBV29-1,SVGGGNTGELF
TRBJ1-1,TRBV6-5,ASSYTSTSTEAF
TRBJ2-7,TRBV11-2,ASSFGGYEQY
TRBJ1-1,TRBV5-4,ASSLARDTEAF
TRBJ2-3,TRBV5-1,ASRPGGESTDTQY
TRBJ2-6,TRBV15,ATSLRPGTSGFSGANVLT
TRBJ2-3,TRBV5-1,ASQERGGAPTQY
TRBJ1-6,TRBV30,AWSFGGSYNSPLH
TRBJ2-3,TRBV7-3,ASSLTGGYTDTQY
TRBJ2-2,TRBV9,ASSVRERGGELF
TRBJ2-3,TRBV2,ASSEPMTSGGSADTQY
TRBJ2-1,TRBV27,ASSSDSWYNEQF
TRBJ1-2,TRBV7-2,ASSLGTGGVNYGYT
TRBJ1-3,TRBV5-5,ASSSGQSGNTIY
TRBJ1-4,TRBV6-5,ASSYSPTGRGEKLF
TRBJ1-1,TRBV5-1,ASRSVQGIGSDEAF
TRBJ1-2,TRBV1,TSSQDRRTDHGYT
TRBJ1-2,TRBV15,ATSLPRDRGRGWEGYT
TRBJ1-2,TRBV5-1,ASSPPGTVGVGYT
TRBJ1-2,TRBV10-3,AISDDRQGYGYT
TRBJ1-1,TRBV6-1,ASSQSGGPEAF
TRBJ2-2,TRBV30,AWSPAGGLNTGELF
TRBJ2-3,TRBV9,ASSVAASLGGTQY
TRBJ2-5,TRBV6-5,ASSYGSTGRKTQY
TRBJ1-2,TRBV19,ASSIFPGHTPTNYGYT
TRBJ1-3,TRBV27,ASSSLGVLSGNTIY
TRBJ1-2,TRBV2,ASGTGFNYGYT
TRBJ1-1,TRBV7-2,ASSPGGGTEAF
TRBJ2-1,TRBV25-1,ASSELGTGVNEQF
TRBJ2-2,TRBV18,ASSPRRQRTGELF
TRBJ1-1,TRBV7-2,ASSLTVISSTEAF
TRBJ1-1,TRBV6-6,ASNQRDRNTEAF
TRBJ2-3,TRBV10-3,AISLGTKDTQY
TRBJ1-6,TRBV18,ASSPGVGDSPLH